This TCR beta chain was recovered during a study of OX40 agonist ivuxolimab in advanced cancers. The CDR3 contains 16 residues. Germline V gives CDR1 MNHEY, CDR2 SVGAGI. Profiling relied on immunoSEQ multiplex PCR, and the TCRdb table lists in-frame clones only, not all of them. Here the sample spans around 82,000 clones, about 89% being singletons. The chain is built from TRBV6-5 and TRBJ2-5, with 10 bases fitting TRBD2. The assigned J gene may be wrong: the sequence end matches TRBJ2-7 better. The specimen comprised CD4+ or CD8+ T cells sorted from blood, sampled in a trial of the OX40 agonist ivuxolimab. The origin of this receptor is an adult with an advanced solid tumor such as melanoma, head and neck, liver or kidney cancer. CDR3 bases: TGTGCCAGCAGTTCCCCTTCTAGCGGGAGCTCCTACGAGCAGTACTTC. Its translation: CASSSPSSGSSYEQYF.